These 18 T cell receptor beta chains originate from one sample sequenced in a study of sequential checkpoint blockade in melanoma. This sample's treatment: randomized to nivolumab then ipilimumab (arm A) or the reverse (arm B). Data came from immunoSEQ multiplex PCR; TCRdb stores just in-frame clones and leaves some out. The sample contains about 25,000 clones, roughly 80% of which appear only once. Material: CD8+ T cells sorted from blood (inferred from file names), obtained from a patient given nivolumab and ipilimumab in sequence. All receptors come from a human donor with melanoma.

In this sample, this clone turned up once. V and J are TRBV9 and TRBJ2-3; TRBD1 aligns across 7 bases. Germline V gives CDR1 SGDLS, CDR2 YYNGEE. V shed 4 bases, J shed 2 bases, and the junction held 7 bases outside the gene matches. This CDR3 has 15 residues. The chain's CDR3 is CASSPGTVDTDTQYF. CDR3 in DNA: TGTGCCAGCAGCCCCGGGACAGTGGACACAGATACGCAGTATTTT.

This clone is a singleton in its sample. The V call is TRBV27, the J call TRBJ2-1; D unresolved. Trimming took 0 bases from V and 4 from J, leaving 4 bases between them. The CDR3 covers 13 residues. Germline loops: CDR1 MNHEY, CDR2 SMNVEV (reference sequence). CDR3 in amino acids: CASSLSIYNEQFF. CDR3 nucleotide sequence: TGTGCCAGCAGTTTATCCATTTACAATGAGCAGTTCTTC.

The J gene is TRBJ2-5, the V gene TRBV6-5; TRBD1 might be the D (6 bases). The CDR3 runs 15 residues. The germline gives CDR1 MNHEY, CDR2 SVGAGI. The V and J ends lost 0 bases and 5 bases respectively, with 13 bases between them. CDR3 residues: CASSYSTGGGETQYF. The CDR3 DNA is TGTGCCAGCAGTTACTCGACTGGGGGCGGGGAGACCCAGTACTTC.

This clone is a singleton in its sample. Germline and junction disagree at one end, which may indicate a read error. This chain links TRBV28 with TRBJ2-7; a possible D gene is TRBD2 (5 bases). Germline V gene sequence: CDR1 MDHEN, CDR2 SYDVKM. This CDR3 comprises 17 residues. The CDR3 sequence: CANSLHKLLTTDYEQYF. The CDR3 DNA is TGTGCCAACAGTTTACATAAGCTTCTGACTACCGATTACGAGCAGTACTTC.

V gene TRBV27 combines with J gene TRBJ1-2, with TRBD1 matching over 8 bases. The germline V gene has CDR1 MNHEY and CDR2 SMNVEV (reference sequence). The CDR3 length is 14 residues. V lost 6 bases to trimming and J lost 4 bases; unmatched junction nucleotides: 7. The CDR3 is CASRISTGGYGYTF. The CDR3 coding sequence is TGTGCCAGCAGGATATCTACAGGGGGCTATGGCTACACCTTC.

This chain joins TRBV9 and TRBJ1-2; 10 bases are shared with TRBD1. The CDR3 loop spans 16 amino acids. Germline CDR1 SGDLS, CDR2 YYNGEE. The junction had 10 bases not matched to a gene; V was cut back by 4 bases and J by 4 bases. In DNA form, the CDR3 reads TGTGCCAGCAGCCATTCTAGGGACAGGGGCCTCTATGGCTACACCTTC. Translated, it gives CASSHSRDRGLYGYTF.

This chain links TRBV5-1 with TRBJ2-7; a weak D match, TRBD2 (5 bases). The CDR3 spans 13 residues. Deletions cut 0 bases from V and 7 bases from J, with 11 bases between. The germline V gene encodes CDR1 SGHRS and CDR2 YFSETQ. CDR3 sequence reads: CASSLDVAREQYF. CDR3 in DNA: TGCGCCAGCAGCTTGGATGTAGCGCGGGAGCAGTACTTC.

The V call is TRBV11-3, the J call TRBJ2-2, with 11 bases that match TRBD2. From germline, CDR1 is SGHNT and CDR2 YENEEA. The CDR3 consists of 15 residues. V lost 5 bases and J lost 7; bases outside the gene matches: 6. As DNA, the CDR3 is TGTGCCAGCAGCCCGACTAGCGGGGAGCTCGGGGAGCTGTTTTTT. Its protein is CASSPTSGELGELFF.

The chain recombines TRBV30 with TRBJ2-7, with D possibly being TRBD2 (6 bases). The germline V gene has CDR1 GTSNPN and CDR2 SVGIG (reference sequence). Trimming removed 8 bases from V and 0 bases from J, with 14 bases in between. This CDR3 has 13 residues. The CDR3 nucleotides are TGTGCCACCGCGACGGGGGTCTCCTACGAGCAGTACTTC. Amino acid sequence: CATATGVSYEQYF.

J is TRBJ1-2 and V is TRBV19; TRBD1 might be the D (6 bases). Germline V gives CDR1 LNHDA, CDR2 SQIVND (reference sequence). This CDR3 is 14 amino acids long. Trimming pared 5 bases from V and 4 bases from J, leaving 14 bases between. CDR3 sequence: CASSFTGYGYGYTF. The DNA of the CDR3 is TGTGCCAGTAGTTTTACAGGGTACGGCTATGGCTACACCTTC.

The chain recombines TRBV11-2 with TRBJ1-5, with D unresolved. Looked up from germline, CDR1 is SGHAT and CDR2 is FQNNGV. V shed 4 bases and J shed 3 bases, with 10 bases lying between them. CDR3 size: 14 residues. The CDR3 DNA reads TGTGCCAGCAGCTCGGACTTCCCCAATCAGCCCCAGCATTTT. Its translation: CASSSDFPNQPQHF.

The J gene is TRBJ2-7, the V gene TRBV7-2; 10 bases are shared with TRBD2. The CDR3 is 15 residues long. In germline, CDR1 is SGHTA, CDR2 FQGNSA. The V and J ends lost 5 bases and 3 bases, in that order; junction bases with no gene match: 7. The CDR3 protein is CASSAKGLANYEQYF. Here the CDR3 DNA reads TGTGCCAGCAGCGCCAAGGGACTAGCGAACTACGAGCAGTACTTC. The entire variable domain, with the rest obtained from reference TRBV7-2 and TRBJ2-7, is as follows: GAGVSQSPSNKVTEKGKDVELRCDPISGHTALYWYRQSLGQGLEFLIYFQGNSAPDKSGLPSDRFSAERTGGSVSTLTIQRTQQEDSAVYLCASSAKGLANYEQYFGPGTRLTVT.

The chain employs TRBV19 and TRBJ1-5; perhaps TRBD1 as D (5 bases). The CDR3 has 14 residues. Germline CDR1 is LNHDA and CDR2 is SQIVND (reference sequence). Between the trimmed V and J ends, which lost 9 bases and 7 bases, there was a span of 19 bases. The CDR3 sequence is CASKYGGGGQPQHF. CDR3 nucleotide sequence: TGTGCCAGCAAATATGGGGGTGGAGGGCAGCCCCAGCATTTT.

This chain connects TRBV27 to TRBJ2-3; 9 nucleotides align to TRBD1. With 5 bases clipped from V and 7 bases from J, the junction kept 7 bases outside the gene matches. Germline values: CDR1 MNHEY, CDR2 SMNVEV (reference sequence). The CDR3 length is 14 residues. The CDR3 bases are TGTGCCAGCAGTGAACAGGGGGCTGGCAATACGCAGTATTTT. Translating gives CASSEQGAGNTQYF.

The rearrangement links TRBV7-9 to TRBJ2-7; 10 bases align to TRBD2. The CDR3 contains 16 residues. Losses at the gene ends were 5 bases for V and 0 bases for J; bases not matched to a gene: 7. Germline V gene data show CDR1 as SEHNR and CDR2 as FQNEAQ (reference sequence). The CDR3 loop reads CASSRAGLANSYEQYF. CDR3 nucleotide sequence: TGTGCCAGCAGCCGCGCGGGACTAGCGAACTCCTACGAGCAGTACTTC.

This clone was picked up a small number of times. The chain links TRBV6-4 to TRBJ1-5, with D possibly being TRBD1 (5 bases). Germline V CDR1 and CDR2: MRHNA, SNTAGT. This CDR3 has 17 residues. V lost 0 bases to trimming and J lost 3 bases, with 15 bases between them. As DNA, the CDR3 is TGTGCCAGCAGTGACTCGAAAGGGCAGGGAACCAATCAGCCCCAGCATTTT. Residues: CASSDSKGQGTNQPQHF.

The genes are TRBV30 and TRBJ2-3, with 11 bases identical to TRBD1. This CDR3 is built from 16 residues. Germline V gene lookup returns CDR1 GTSNPN and CDR2 SVGIG (reference sequence). V was pared by 3 bases and J by 4 bases, with 9 bases of the junction left unmatched. The CDR3 nucleotides are TGTGCCTGGAGAGGCGGGACAGGGGGTTTGGCAGATACGCAGTATTTT. Translating it yields CAWRGGTGGLADTQYF. The full variable domain, completed using reference TRBV30 and TRBJ2-3, is SQTIHQWPATLVQPVGSPLSLECTVEGTSNPNLYWYRQAAGRGLQLLFYSVGIGQISSEVPQNLSASRPQDRQFILSSKKLLLSDSGFYLCAWRGGTGGLADTQYFGPGTRLTVL.

The chain joins TRBV4-1 to TRBJ2-6; the D is unclear. This CDR3 spans 15 amino acids. V was cut by 0 bases and J by 2 bases, with 5 bases left in between. Germline CDR1 MGHRA, CDR2 YSYEKL. DNA for the CDR3: TGCGCCAGCAGCCAAGAGGAGACTGGGGCCAACGTCCTGACTTTC. The encoded protein is CASSQEETGANVLTF.